Reported below is one T cell receptor (beta chain). This record belongs to a study of blood T cell repertoires in COVID-19. Measured with immunoSEQ multiplex PCR; TCRdb has only the in-frame clones, and not every one. The table lists around 200,000 clones, 85% to 90% of them singletons. Participants' own reports of clinical history determined their cohort assignment. The CDR3 consists of 16 residues. Germline trimming cut 3 bases from V and 0 bases from J; bases unmatched to any gene: 5. The V gene's germline CDR1 is MNHEY and CDR2 SMNVEV (reference sequence). The clonotype originates from a woman aged 40 to 50 with acute COVID-19. The rearrangement uses TRBV27 and TRBJ1-1; 9 nucleotides line up with TRBD1. Source material: PBMCs or T cells enriched from blood (not recorded which). The CDR3 DNA sequence: TGTGCCAGCAGTTTCGGGACAGGGTTAGTGAACACTGAAGCTTTCTTT. It yields the protein CASSFGTGLVNTEAFF.